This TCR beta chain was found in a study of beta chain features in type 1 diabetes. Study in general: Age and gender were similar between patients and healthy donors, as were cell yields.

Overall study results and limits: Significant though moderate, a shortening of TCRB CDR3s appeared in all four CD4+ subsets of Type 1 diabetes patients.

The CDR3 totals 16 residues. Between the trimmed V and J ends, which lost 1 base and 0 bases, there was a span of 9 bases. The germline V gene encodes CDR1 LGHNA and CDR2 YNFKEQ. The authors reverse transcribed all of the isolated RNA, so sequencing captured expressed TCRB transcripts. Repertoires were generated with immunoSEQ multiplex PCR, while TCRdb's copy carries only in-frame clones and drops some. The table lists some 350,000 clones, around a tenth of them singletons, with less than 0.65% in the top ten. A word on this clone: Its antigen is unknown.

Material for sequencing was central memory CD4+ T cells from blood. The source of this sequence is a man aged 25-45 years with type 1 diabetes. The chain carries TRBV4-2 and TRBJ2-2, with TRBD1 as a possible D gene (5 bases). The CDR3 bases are TGTGCCAGCAGCCAAGCAGGGAAAGCGAACACCGGGGAGCTGTTTTTT. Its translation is CASSQAGKANTGELFF.